This T cell receptor (beta chain) was retrieved from a study of shared T cell receptors in the human thymus. Here immunoSEQ multiplex PCR was the method, and the copy in TCRdb shows in-frame clones only, minus some. The sample comprises roughly 410,000 clones, 95% of which are singletons, and roughly 0.02% rests with the top ten. The V gene's germline CDR1 is MDHEN and CDR2 SYDVKM. Deletions cut 8 bases from V and 7 bases from J, with 20 bases between. This CDR3 is 14 amino acids long. The sample comprised thymocytes. The V call is TRBV28, the J call TRBJ1-1, with D possibly matching TRBD1 (5 bases). The sequence was obtained from a human donor. CDR3 sequence: CASGLGRPRGEAFF. The CDR3 nucleotides read TGTGCCAGCGGACTGGGACGGCCAAGAGGTGAAGCTTTCTTT.